These T cell receptor beta chains were read from a single sample in a study of blood T cell repertoires in COVID-19. Only in-frame clones appear in the TCRdb table, and some are missing; sequencing was by immunoSEQ multiplex PCR. Of over 150,000 clones detected, 85% to 90% appear once; the ten largest clones hold more than 20%. Specimen: peripheral blood. These receptors all come from a man between 70 and 80 years old with active or convalescent COVID-19. The CDR3 runs from the conserved cysteine through the conserved F or W. The D gene is left open where the match is weak. Only some rows state a clone size, as once, few, many or a class for expanded clones.

v_gene: TRBV28; d_gene: .; abundance: .; j_gene: TRBJ2-7; CDR3aa: CASMREAYEQYF; CDR3nt: TGTGCCAGCATGAGGGAGGCCTACGAGCAGTACTTC
v_gene: TRBV2; d_gene: TRBD1; abundance: few; j_gene: TRBJ1-6; CDR3aa: CASRDRDRGRINSPLHF; CDR3nt: TGTGCCAGCAGAGACCGGGACAGGGGCCGGATCAATTCACCCCTCCACTTT
v_gene: TRBV19; d_gene: .; abundance: .; j_gene: TRBJ2-5; CDR3aa: CASAQGFVSSSETQYF; CDR3nt: TGTGCCAGTGCGCAGGGTTTCGTCTCTTCAAGTGAGACCCAGTACTTC
v_gene: TRBV27; d_gene: .; abundance: .; j_gene: TRBJ2-6; CDR3aa: CASSIRQFSGANVLTF; CDR3nt: TGTGCCAGCAGTATTCGACAGTTCTCTGGGGCCAACGTCCTGACTTTC
v_gene: TRBV9; d_gene: .; abundance: .; j_gene: TRBJ1-5; CDR3aa: CASSLTGINQPQHF; CDR3nt: TGTGCCAGCTCCCTCACAGGGATTAATCAGCCCCAGCATTTT
v_gene: TRBV19; d_gene: .; abundance: .; j_gene: TRBJ1-1; CDR3aa: CASSIVAGPTQGAFF; CDR3nt: TGTGCCAGTAGTATTGTTGCGGGGCCAACCCAGGGAGCTTTCTTT
v_gene: TRBV7-8; d_gene: .; abundance: .; j_gene: TRBJ2-5; CDR3aa: CASSLAGGQVRETQYF; CDR3nt: TGTGCCAGCAGCTTAGCGGGGGGGCAGGTTCGGGAGACCCAGTACTTC
v_gene: TRBV3-1/TRBV3-2; d_gene: TRBD2; abundance: .; j_gene: TRBJ2-1; CDR3aa: CASSQGSTSGYNEQFF; CDR3nt: TGTGCCAGCAGCCAAGGGTCGACTAGCGGCTACAATGAGCAGTTCTTC
v_gene: TRBV6-5; d_gene: TRBD1; abundance: .; j_gene: TRBJ1-2; CDR3aa: CASRTDRGSGYTF; CDR3nt: TGTGCCAGCAGGACCGACAGGGGGTCTGGCTACACCTTC
v_gene: TRBV10-3; d_gene: TRBD1; abundance: few; j_gene: TRBJ1-6; CDR3aa: CAIRPGQGDNSPLHF; CDR3nt: TGTGCCATCAGGCCGGGACAGGGGGATAATTCACCCCTCCACTTT
v_gene: TRBV7-9; d_gene: TRBD2; abundance: .; j_gene: TRBJ2-5; CDR3aa: CASSGPWLAEETQYF; CDR3nt: TGTGCCAGCAGTGGGCCGTGGCTAGCGGAAGAGACCCAGTACTTC
v_gene: TRBV28; d_gene: .; abundance: .; j_gene: TRBJ1-1; CDR3aa: CASSSRGMNTEAFF; CDR3nt: TGTGCCAGCAGTAGCAGGGGTATGAACACTGAAGCTTTCTTT
v_gene: TRBV6-5; d_gene: .; abundance: once; j_gene: TRBJ1-5; CDR3aa: CASSLSQGSGNQPQHF; CDR3nt: TGTGCCAGCAGTTTAAGCCAGGGGAGTGGCAATCAGCCCCAGCATTTT
v_gene: TRBV5-1; d_gene: .; abundance: .; j_gene: TRBJ1-4; CDR3aa: CASTTGGVWEEKLFF; CDR3nt: TGCGCCAGCACCACCGGGGGGGTTTGGGAAGAAAAACTGTTTTTT
v_gene: TRBV5-1; d_gene: TRBD1; abundance: few; j_gene: TRBJ2-2; CDR3aa: CASSLRRTGVDTGELFF; CDR3nt: TGCGCCAGCAGCCTCCGTCGGACAGGGGTCGACACCGGGGAGCTGTTTTTT
v_gene: TRBV27; d_gene: TRBD2; abundance: .; j_gene: TRBJ2-3; CDR3aa: CASSLSGRGTDTQYF; CDR3nt: TGTGCCAGCAGTTTATCCGGGAGGGGCACAGATACGCAGTATTTT
v_gene: TRBV2; d_gene: .; abundance: .; j_gene: TRBJ2-1; CDR3aa: CASSDLRRNEQFF; CDR3nt: TGTGCCAGCAGTGATCTACGCCGCAATGAGCAGTTCTTC
v_gene: TRBV27; d_gene: .; abundance: few; j_gene: TRBJ1-2; CDR3aa: CASSLSRSHYGYTF; CDR3nt: TGTGCCAGCAGTTTATCGAGGAGCCATTATGGCTACACCTTC
v_gene: TRBV15; d_gene: TRBD1; abundance: .; j_gene: TRBJ2-2; CDR3aa: CATRRGQVIGELFF; CDR3nt: TGTGCCACCAGAAGGGGACAGGTCATCGGGGAGCTGTTTTTT
v_gene: TRBV5-8; d_gene: .; abundance: .; j_gene: TRBJ2-1; CDR3aa: CAEWVGIRWNEQFF; CDR3nt: TGTGCCGAATGGGTGGGCATTCGGTGGAATGAGCAGTTCTTC
v_gene: TRBV18; d_gene: TRBD1; abundance: once; j_gene: TRBJ1-2; CDR3aa: CASSPVLPDRGEQGYTF; CDR3nt: TGTGCCAGCTCACCAGTTCTCCCCGACAGGGGGGAGCAGGGCTACACCTTC
v_gene: TRBV27; d_gene: TRBD1; abundance: few; j_gene: TRBJ2-7; CDR3aa: CASSLRGTGIPYEQYF; CDR3nt: TGTGCCAGCAGTTTAAGGGGGACAGGGATCCCCTACGAGCAGTACTTC
v_gene: TRBV28; d_gene: TRBD1; abundance: once; j_gene: TRBJ2-7; CDR3aa: CASSSPRGQGTIKEQYF; CDR3nt: TGTGCCAGCAGTTCCCCTCGAGGACAGGGAACTATCAAAGAGCAGTACTTC
v_gene: TRBV3-1/TRBV3-2; d_gene: .; abundance: once; j_gene: TRBJ2-7; CDR3aa: CASSQDRDNEQYF; CDR3nt: TGTGCCAGCAGCCAAGACAGGGATAACGAGCAGTACTTC
v_gene: TRBV28; d_gene: .; abundance: .; j_gene: TRBJ1-6; CDR3aa: CASSSSGVRSPLHF; CDR3nt: TGTGCCAGCAGTTCCTCAGGGGTTCGGTCACCCCTCCACTTT
v_gene: TRBV19; d_gene: .; abundance: .; j_gene: TRBJ1-2; CDR3aa: CASSPSGTLANYGYTF; CDR3nt: TGTGCCAGTAGCCCTTCCGGGACACTAGCTAACTATGGCTACACCTTC
v_gene: TRBV28; d_gene: .; abundance: .; j_gene: TRBJ1-2; CDR3aa: CASSLEPFGYTF; CDR3nt: TGTGCCAGCAGTTTGGAGCCGTTTGGCTACACCTTC
v_gene: TRBV7-2; d_gene: .; abundance: .; j_gene: TRBJ2-7; CDR3aa: CASSTRTAPYEQYF; CDR3nt: TGTGCCAGCAGCACCCGGACAGCCCCCTACGAGCAGTACTTC
v_gene: TRBV11-2; d_gene: .; abundance: .; j_gene: TRBJ1-4; CDR3aa: CAIAVARNEKLFF; CDR3nt: TGTGCCATCGCAGTGGCCCGTAATGAAAAACTGTTTTTT
v_gene: TRBV30; d_gene: .; abundance: .; j_gene: TRBJ1-5; CDR3aa: CAWSGGLFNQPQHF; CDR3nt: TGTGCCTGGAGCGGCGGACTATTCAATCAGCCCCAGCATTTT
v_gene: TRBV7-8; d_gene: TRBD2; abundance: .; j_gene: TRBJ2-7; CDR3aa: CASSRDGTSYYEQYF; CDR3nt: TGTGCCAGCAGCCGAGACGGGACTAGTTACTACGAGCAGTACTTC
v_gene: TRBV28; d_gene: .; abundance: .; j_gene: TRBJ2-5; CDR3aa: CASSLLVRRTQYF; CDR3nt: TGTGCCAGCAGTTTATTAGTGCGGAGGACCCAGTACTTC
v_gene: TRBV3-1/TRBV3-2; d_gene: .; abundance: .; j_gene: TRBJ1-1; CDR3aa: CASSQDGTGRAYTEAFF; CDR3nt: TGTGCCAGCAGCCAAGACGGCACAGGGAGAGCATACACTGAAGCTTTCTTT